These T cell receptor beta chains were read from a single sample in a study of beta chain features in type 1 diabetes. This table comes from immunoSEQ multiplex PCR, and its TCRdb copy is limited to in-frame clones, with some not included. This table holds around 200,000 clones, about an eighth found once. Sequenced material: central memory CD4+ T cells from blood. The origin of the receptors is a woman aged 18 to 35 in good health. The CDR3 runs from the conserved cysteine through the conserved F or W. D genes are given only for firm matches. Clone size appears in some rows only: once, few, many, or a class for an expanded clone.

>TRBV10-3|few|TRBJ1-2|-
CAISESFGYGYTF
TGTGCCATCAGTGAGTCATTCGGCTATGGCTACACCTTC
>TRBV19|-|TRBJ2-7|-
CASSNQLAALLEQYF
TGTGCCAGTAGTAATCAATTAGCAGCCCTACTCGAGCAGTACTTC
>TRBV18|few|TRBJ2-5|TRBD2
CASTKLAAQETQYF
TGTGCCAGCACCAAACTAGCGGCCCAAGAGACCCAGTACTTC
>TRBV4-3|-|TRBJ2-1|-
CASSQGTVNNEQFF
TGCGCCAGCAGCCAAGGGACAGTCAACAATGAGCAGTTCTTC
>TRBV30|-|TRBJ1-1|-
CAWSVLNEAFF
TGTGCCTGGAGTGTACTCAATGAAGCTTTCTTT
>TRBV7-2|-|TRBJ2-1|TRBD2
CASSPSGVGVYNEQFF
TGTGCCAGCAGCCCTAGCGGGGTCGGGGTCTACAATGAGCAGTTCTTC
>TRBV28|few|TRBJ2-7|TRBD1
CASSSASWGQGAGEQYF
TGTGCCAGCAGTTCCGCCTCTTGGGGACAGGGGGCAGGCGAGCAGTACTTC
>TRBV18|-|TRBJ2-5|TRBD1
CASSTTGTGFATQYF
TGTGCCAGCTCGACAACCGGGACAGGCTTTGCAACCCAGTACTTC
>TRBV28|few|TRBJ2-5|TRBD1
CASSLFLGTGGRQETQYF
TGTGCCAGCAGTTTATTTTTGGGGACAGGGGGCCGGCAAGAGACCCAGTACTTC
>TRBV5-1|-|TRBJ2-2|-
CASSQGRHLTGELFF
TGCGCCAGCAGCCAGGGTCGACATCTTACCGGGGAGCTGTTTTTT
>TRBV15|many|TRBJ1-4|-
CATRRDNRMNEKLFF
TGTGCCACCCGCCGCGATAACAGAATGAATGAAAAACTGTTTTTT
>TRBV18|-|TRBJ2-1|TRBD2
CASSQGTSGRNEQFF
TGTGCCAGCTCCCAAGGGACTAGCGGGAGGAATGAGCAGTTCTTC
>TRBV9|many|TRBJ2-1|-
CASSSREAHEQFF
TGTGCCAGCAGCTCTAGGGAGGCCCATGAGCAGTTCTTC
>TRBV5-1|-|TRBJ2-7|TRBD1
CASSEPGGEQYF
TGCGCCAGCAGCGAGCCAGGGGGAGAGCAGTACTTC